This section outlines one T cell receptor beta chain sequence together with its context. The antigen remains unidentified. The data originate from a study of graft-versus-host responses after intestinal transplantation. The CDR3 runs 13 residues. The germline V gene has CDR1 LNHDA and CDR2 SQIVND (reference sequence). V gave up 6 bases and J gave up 10 bases, with 17 bases separating them. Study outcomes and limitations: Researchers found peak circulating GvH clone levels linked to early post-transplant HvG declines.

Assay: immunoSEQ multiplex PCR; the TCRdb copy retains only in-frame clones and omits some. Of tens of thousands of clones in the sample, roughly nine tenths were seen once. This sample comprised unstimulated CD4+ T cells sorted from spleen or lymph node cells, obtained before intestinal transplant. The TCR originated in a human donor who received an intestinal transplant. The chain is built from TRBV19 and TRBJ2-3; possibly TRBD1 for D (6 bases). The CDR3 here is CASRMWAGAAQYF. The CDR3 region has the DNA TGTGCCAGTAGGATGTGGGCAGGGGCGGCGCAGTATTTT.